The 17 T cell receptor beta chains given below trace back to one sample, sequenced in a study of T cell changes during pregnancy in multiple sclerosis. Some clones are missing from TCRdb's copy, which holds only in-frame ones; the method was immunoSEQ multiplex PCR. The sample consists of tens of thousands of clones, roughly 92% of them appearing once. Source: peripheral blood, taken after pregnancy. The receptor source for this set is a female donor with multiple sclerosis, enrolled in a pregnancy study.

The V call is TRBV27, the J call TRBJ1-2; 10 nucleotides line up with TRBD1. This CDR3 region has 17 residues. The V segment lost 1 base and the J segment 4 bases; nucleotides outside the gene matches: 9. Germline V CDR1 and CDR2: MNHEY, SMNVEV (reference sequence). This CDR3 is CASSLWGTGEGSYGYTF. The CDR3 nucleotides read TGTGCCAGCAGTTTATGGGGGACAGGGGAGGGGTCCTATGGCTACACCTTC.

This clone has only a few counts. V usage is TRBV29-1 and J usage is TRBJ1-4, with D tentatively TRBD1 (5 bases). The germline V and J ends were trimmed by 0 bases and 8 bases, with 16 bases remaining between them. Germline CDR1 and CDR2: SQVTM and ANQGSEA. CDR3 size: 15 residues. CDR3 loop: CSVEEGGAHSEKLFF. The CDR3 DNA reads as TGCAGCGTTGAAGAGGGAGGGGCGCATAGCGAAAAACTGTTTTTT. Looking up the rest from reference TRBV29-1 and TRBJ1-4 gives the full variable domain: SAVISQKPSRDICQRGTSLTIQCQVDSQVTMMFWYRQQPGQSLTLIATANQGSEATYESGFVIDKFPISRPNLTFSTLTVSNMSPEDSSIYLCSVEEGGAHSEKLFFGSGTQLSVL.

CDR3 in amino acids: CASSVVGLAANEQFF. CDR3 DNA: TGTGCCAGCAGTGTAGTAGGACTAGCGGCCAATGAGCAGTTCTTC. The V call is TRBV2, the J call TRBJ2-1, with TRBD2 matching over 10 bases. With V trimmed by 4 bases and J by 6 bases, 6 bases remained unmatched. Germline CDR1 is SNHLY and CDR2 is FYNNEI. The CDR3 runs 15 residues. Supplemented by reference TRBV2 and TRBJ2-1, the full variable domain reads EPEVTQTPSHQVTQMGQEVILRCVPISNHLYFYWYRQILGQKVEFLVSFYNNEISEKSEIFDDQFSVERPDGSNFTLKIRSTKLEDSAMYFCASSVVGLAANEQFFGPGTRLTVL.

The rearrangement joins TRBV5-1 to TRBJ2-1, with 11 bases aligning to TRBD2. J lost 10 bases, V lost 0 bases, and 9 bases had no gene match. CDR1 and CDR2 (germline): SGHRS, YFSETQ. This CDR3 has 16 amino acids. The CDR3 nucleotides are TGCGCCAGCAGCTTGGTTAGCGGGGGGGCATTTGACGAGCAGTTCTTC. The encoded protein is CASSLVSGGAFDEQFF.

The chain is built from TRBV11-2 and TRBJ1-1; weak D call: TRBD1 (5 bases). The V and J ends lost 2 bases and 0 bases respectively, with 16 bases between them. The CDR3 spans 17 residues. Germline assignment: CDR1 SGHAT and CDR2 FQNNGV. The CDR3 region is CASSLLTGGTMNTEAFF. The CDR3 DNA follows: TGTGCCAGCAGCTTACTAACGGGGGGGACGATGAACACTGAAGCTTTCTTT.

The rearrangement uses TRBV10-3 and TRBJ2-7, with 10 nucleotides matching TRBD2. The CDR3 has 18 residues. V shed 3 bases, J shed 1 base, and the junction held 12 bases outside the gene matches. CDR1 is ENHRY, CDR2 SYGVKD, per germline. The CDR3 here is CAISDLASGSRTSYEQYF. In DNA, the CDR3 is TGTGCCATCAGTGACCTGGCTAGCGGGAGTCGAACGTCCTACGAGCAGTACTTC.

The CDR3 nucleotides read TGTGCCAGCAGCTTAGCCGCGGGTCCAGATACGCAGTATTTT. It translates to CASSLAAGPDTQYF. This sequence joins TRBV7-9 and TRBJ2-3, with a weak D call TRBD2 (5 bases). V was cut by 0 bases and J by 4 bases, with 8 bases left in between. This CDR3 is 14 amino acids long. Germline V gene sequence: CDR1 SEHNR, CDR2 FQNEAQ (reference sequence).

The rearrangement joins TRBV27 to TRBJ2-3; D possibly corresponds to TRBD1 (5 bases). Germline CDR1 MNHEY, CDR2 SMNVEV (reference sequence). The CDR3 consists of 18 residues. Between the trimmed V and J ends, which lost 6 bases and 0 bases, there was a span of 22 bases. The CDR3 loop is CASSRLLDKFSSTDTQYF. In DNA, the CDR3 is TGTGCCAGCAGCCGTCTTCTGGACAAATTTTCTAGCACAGATACGCAGTATTTT.

This clone was observed a single time. V gene TRBV2 combines with J gene TRBJ1-1; D unclear. CDR1 and CDR2 from the germline V gene are SNHLY and FYNNEI. The CDR3 runs 14 residues. The germline V and J ends were trimmed by 7 bases and 4 bases, with 16 bases remaining between them. In nucleotides, the CDR3 is TGTGCCAGCAAGCTGAGGTTTGCGACCACTGAAGCTTTCTTT. Its translation is CASKLRFATTEAFF.

The table lists this clone with a count of one. The CDR3 DNA reads TGCGCCAGCAGCCAGGAGACTAGCGGGGGATTCTACGAGCAGTACTTC. It is translated as CASSQETSGGFYEQYF. The chain recombines TRBV4-1 with TRBJ2-7; TRBD2 matches 12 bases. The J segment lost 3 bases and the V segment lost 3 bases, leaving 6 bases of the junction unmatched. Looked up from germline, CDR1 is MGHRA and CDR2 is YSYEKL. The CDR3 has 16 residues.

V usage is TRBV19 and J usage is TRBJ2-6; D may be TRBD1 (5 bases). Trimming cost V 5 bases and J 5 bases, with 13 bases left between them. The CDR3 extends over 15 amino acids. Germline loops: CDR1 LNHDA, CDR2 SQIVND (reference sequence). CDR3: CASSSQRQRANVLTF. The CDR3 DNA follows: TGTGCCAGTAGTTCCCAAAGACAGAGGGCCAACGTCCTGACTTTC. Based on the CDR3 plus reference TRBV19 and TRBJ2-6, the full variable domain is DGGITQSPKYLFRKEGQNVTLSCEQNLNHDAMYWYRQDPGQGLRLIYYSQIVNDFQKGDIAEGYSVSREKKESFPLTVTSAQKNPTAFYLCASSSQRQRANVLTFGAGSRLTVL.

This chain uses TRBV7-9 with TRBJ2-1; D uncertain. The V end was cut by 3 bases, the J end by 2 bases, with 17 bases between. The CDR3 spans 17 residues. The germline V gene encodes CDR1 SEHNR and CDR2 FQNEAQ (reference sequence). CDR3 nucleotides: TGTGCCAGCAGCTTGCGTCTCACTGGGCAGGCCTACAATGAGCAGTTCTTC. This sequence encodes CASSLRLTGQAYNEQFF.

V and J are TRBV7-7 and TRBJ2-1; 8 bases are a match to TRBD1. The CDR3 totals 14 residues. The germline V gene has CDR1 SSHAT and CDR2 FNYEAQ (reference sequence). V lost 4 bases to trimming and J lost 7 bases; unmatched junction nucleotides: 6. This chain's CDR3 is CASSSQGARNEQFF. CDR3 nucleotides: TGTGCCAGCAGCTCCCAGGGGGCGAGGAATGAGCAGTTCTTC.

The chain links TRBV5-5 to TRBJ2-7; a possible D gene is TRBD1 (5 bases). CDR3 length: 12 amino acids. Trimming removed 0 bases at V and 11 bases at J, with 12 bases between. Germline V CDR1 and CDR2: SGHKS, YYEKEE (reference sequence). CDR3 loop: CASSLDRHPEYF. CDR3 DNA: TGTGCCAGCAGCTTGGACAGGCATCCGGAGTACTTC.

The gene calls are TRBV6-4 and TRBJ2-3; D is perhaps TRBD1 (5 bases). Trimming removed 4 bases at V and 0 bases at J, with 11 bases between. CDR3 length: 15 residues. Per the germline V gene, CDR1 is MRHNA and CDR2 is SNTAGT. The CDR3 spells CASSVTVSSTDTQYF. The CDR3 nucleotides read TGTGCCAGCAGTGTGACAGTTTCTAGCACAGATACGCAGTATTTT.

The gene calls are TRBV28 and TRBJ2-7, with 9 bases lining up with TRBD2. Germline lookup yields CDR1 MDHEN and CDR2 SYDVKM. CDR3 length equals 17 residues. J was trimmed by 4 bases and V by 1 base; bases with no gene match: 11. The CDR3 loop is CASSLLAGADLIYEQYF. The CDR3 bases are TGTGCCAGCAGTTTATTAGCGGGAGCAGACTTAATTTACGAGCAGTACTTC.

This rearrangement joins TRBV14 to TRBJ1-2, with a weak D call TRBD1 (6 bases). The CDR3 has 16 amino acids. With 0 bases removed from V and 4 bases from J, the gap between germline ends came to 15 bases. Germline V lookup: CDR1 SGHDN, CDR2 FVKESK. Written as DNA, the CDR3 is TGTGCCAGCAGCCAAGACAGGGGCCCCAATATCTATGGCTACACCTTC. Protein: CASSQDRGPNIYGYTF. The full variable domain, its missing parts supplied by reference TRBV14 and TRBJ1-2, is EAGVTQFPSHSVIEKGQTVTLRCDPISGHDNLYWYRRVMGKEIKFLLHFVKESKQDESGMPNNRFLAERTGGTYSTLKVQPAELEDSGVYFCASSQDRGPNIYGYTFGSGTRLTVV.